This TCR beta chain was profiled in a study of PD-1 blockade in classical Hodgkin lymphoma (dated by TCRdb to the early 2020s). In terms of the full investigation: Nivolumab dosing was 3 mg/kg intravenously every 2 weeks, continuing until either disease progression or unacceptable toxicity. The study used CyTOF and TCR beta sequencing to define a peripheral blood immune signature of response to PD-1 blockade in classical Hodgkin lymphoma. The full study reports these points: CD4+ but not CD8+ TCR diversity rose significantly by C4D1 (p=0.0027 vs p=0.16), most apparent in complete responders (p=0.02). Newly diagnosed patients were reported to have lower baseline TCR diversity than healthy donors, and relapsed/refractory patients were reported to have lower baseline TCR diversity still. Trial patients with a complete response had baseline diversity similar to that of newly diagnosed patients, while partial responders and progressors had significantly lower diversity. Lower diversity was seen in patients whose nivolumab began less than 1 year after ASCT, and these patients were left out of later analyses so that immune reconstitution would not confound the results. The study was limited to a single clinical trial cohort, and causes of repertoire differences, possibly disease activity or prior therapy, remained undefined.

Genomic DNA was isolated using the Qiagen DNeasy kit from unsorted PBMCs as well as from negatively selected CD4+ and CD8+ fractions. TCR beta CDR3 regions were amplified by immunoSEQ multiplex PCR using primers annealing to V and J segments. A synthetic immune receptor repertoire was used to minimize amplification bias, and remaining bias was computationally removed after sequencing. In the source study's methods: Custom Python scripts were used to quantify repertoire diversity as the Shannon entropy index. Unsorted, CD4+ and CD8+ repertoires were analyzed separately, except in combined analyses where CD4+ and CD8+ sequences were merged in silico. A clone counted as expanded when the clone's frequency after treatment rose at least 2-fold relative to C1D1, and clones undetected at baseline were given a pseudocount of 0.5. Clones with 0 or 1 copy at C1D1 were defined as singleton clones, while clones with 2 or more copies were defined as non-singleton clones. Clones expanded in unsorted samples were labelled as CD4+, CD8+ or unknown by matching protein sequences in sorted samples from the same patient. Wilcoxon tests were applied to paired samples to test diversity changes from C1D1 to C4D1. TCRdb carries this immuneACCESS record with in-frame sequences only. Its versions omit some clonotypes, under half of them owing to an unresolved V gene in the studies checked, with the rest unexplained. V and J calls and clone size are given by that table; D and trimming were obtained from the DNA. The sample table lists about 20,000 clones, less than 85% of them with a count of one. The ten largest clones represent roughly 6.4% of the sample.

The sample's time point, from its label and the paper: cycle 1 day 1 (C1D1), immediately before nivolumab initiation. All trial patients had relapsed after autologous stem cell transplantation, with cohorts A, B and C differing in prior brentuximab vedotin exposure. A total of 50 to 70 patients with relapsed/refractory classical Hodgkin lymphoma made up the trial cohort, and each patient's best overall response was complete response, partial response or progressive disease. In the multi-cohort phase II CheckMate 205 trial, trial patients received single-agent nivolumab. Best overall response was determined by an independent review committee according to the 2007 International Working Group response criteria. PBMCs from the trial were collected at three points: immediately before nivolumab initiation (C1D1), and during therapy at cycle 2 day 1 and cycle 4 day 1. Peripheral blood was collected in 8 mL Vacutainer Cell Preparation Tubes, from which PBMCs were isolated by centrifugation and then cryopreserved.

Remarks on this clone: No antigen is known for it. Per-base quality was not reported, and no clone a single base away is much larger than it.

The germline V gene specifies SGHTA as CDR1 and FQGNSA as CDR2. Including the terminal cysteine and phenylalanine, the CDR3 comprises 16 residues. Only CDR3 DNA is held: 48 bases, read in frame from base 1. The V and J ends are trimmed by 1 base and 4 bases, leaving 17 bases between them. This receptor chain uses TRBV7-2 and TRBJ2-7; the D gene may be TRBD1 or TRBD2, since each aligns over 5 bases. The clonotype was recovered from a human donor with classical Hodgkin lymphoma. The specimen comprised peripheral blood mononuclear cells (PBMCs), sampled at baseline. The sequenced DNA is TGTGCCAGCAGCTTAGGGTCAACAACATGGGGGTACGAGCAGTACTTC. Its protein product is CASSLGSTTWGYEQYF.